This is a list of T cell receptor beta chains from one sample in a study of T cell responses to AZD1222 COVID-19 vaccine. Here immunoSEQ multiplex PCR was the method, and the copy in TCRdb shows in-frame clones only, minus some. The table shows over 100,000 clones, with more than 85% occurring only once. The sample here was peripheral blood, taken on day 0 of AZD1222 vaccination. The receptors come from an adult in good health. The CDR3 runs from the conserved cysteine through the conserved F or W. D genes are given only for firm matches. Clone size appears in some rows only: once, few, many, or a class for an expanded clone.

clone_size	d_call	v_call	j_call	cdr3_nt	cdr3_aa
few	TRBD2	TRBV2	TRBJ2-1	TGTGCCAGCAGTGCTCGGACCGGGGGGAGCTCCTACAATGAGCAGTTCTTC	CASSARTGGSSYNEQFF
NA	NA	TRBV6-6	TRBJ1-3	TGTGCCAGCAGTTACCTCGAGCAGGGTGGTGGAAACACCATATATTTT	CASSYLEQGGGNTIYF
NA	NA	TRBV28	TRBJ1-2	TGTGCCAGCAGTAGGCAGGGAACGAGCTACACCTTC	CASSRQGTSYTF
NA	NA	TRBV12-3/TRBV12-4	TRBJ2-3	TGTGCCAGCAGTCGCGGGAGCACAGATACGCAGTATTTT	CASSRGSTDTQYF
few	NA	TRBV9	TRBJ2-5	TGTGCCAGCAGCGTAGGGCTCGGACAAGAGACCCAGTACTTC	CASSVGLGQETQYF
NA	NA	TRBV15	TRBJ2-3	TGTGCCACCAGCCCAGGGGCAGGTCCAGATACGCAGTATTTT	CATSPGAGPDTQYF
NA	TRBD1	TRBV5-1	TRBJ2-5	TGCGCCAGCAGCTTGGCGGGACAGCAAGAGACCCAGTACTTC	CASSLAGQQETQYF
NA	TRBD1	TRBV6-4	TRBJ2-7	TGTGCCAGCTACTCCCCGGGACAGGGAGCGCTTGGGTACGAGCAGTACTTC	CASYSPGQGALGYEQYF
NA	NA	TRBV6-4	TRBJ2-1	TGTGCCAGCAGTGACTCTCGGCCGATGGAGGGGGCGAGGTCCTACAATGAGCAGTTCTTC	CASSDSRPMEGARSYNEQFF
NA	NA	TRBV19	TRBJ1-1	TGTGCCAGTAGGGGGCGTGGGAGCACTGAAGCTTTCTTT	CASRGRGSTEAFF
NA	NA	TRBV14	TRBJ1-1	TGTGCCAGCAGCCAAGGGAACAGGCCGAACACTGAAGCTTTCTTT	CASSQGNRPNTEAFF
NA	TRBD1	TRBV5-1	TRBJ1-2	TGCGCCAGCAGCAGGACAGGGGGAGACTATGGCTACACCTTC	CASSRTGGDYGYTF
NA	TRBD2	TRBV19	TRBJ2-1	TGTGCCAGTACCAACGACCCCACTAGCGGGAGGGCCTATGAGCAGTTCTTC	CASTNDPTSGRAYEQFF
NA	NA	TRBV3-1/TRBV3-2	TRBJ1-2	TGTGCCAGCAGCCAAGTAGTCGGACAGCCTTATGGCTACACCTTC	CASSQVVGQPYGYTF
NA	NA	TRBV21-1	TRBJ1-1	TGTGCCAGCAGCAAAGGGGCAGAGGGGAACACTGAAGCTTTCTTT	CASSKGAEGNTEAFF
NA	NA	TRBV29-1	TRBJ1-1	TGCAGCGTTGGATGGCGGGCTACGGCTGAAGCTTTCTTT	CSVGWRATAEAFF
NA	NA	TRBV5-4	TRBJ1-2	TGTGCCAGCAGCTTCTCGAGGGCTAATTATGGCTACACCTTC	CASSFSRANYGYTF
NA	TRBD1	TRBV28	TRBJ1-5	TGTGCCAGCAGCCAGAGGGGGCCGAGCAATCAGCCCCAGCATTTT	CASSQRGPSNQPQHF
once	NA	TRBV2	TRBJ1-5	TGTGCCAGCAGCCCCGGGGGGGTGTCCTCGGAGCCCCAGCATTTT	CASSPGGVSSEPQHF
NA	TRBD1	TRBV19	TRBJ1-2	TGTGCCAGCTGGGACAGGGCCAAAAGCTACACCTTC	CASWDRAKSYTF
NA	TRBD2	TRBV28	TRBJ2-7	TGTGCCAGCAGTTTACTTTCTCTAGCGGGAGTGGTGAACGAGCAGTACTTC	CASSLLSLAGVVNEQYF
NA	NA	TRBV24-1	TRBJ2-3	TGTGCCACCAGTGATAGGACAGACCGGCAGGATACGCAGTATTTT	CATSDRTDRQDTQYF
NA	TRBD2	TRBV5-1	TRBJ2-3	TGCGCCAGCAGCCCCGGGACTAGCGGTTATACGCAGTATTTT	CASSPGTSGYTQYF
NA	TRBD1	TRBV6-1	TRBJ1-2	TGTGCCAGCAGTGAAGAGACCTTGGGGTTGGGGACAGGGGGCCGAGGCTACACCTTC	CASSEETLGLGTGGRGYTF
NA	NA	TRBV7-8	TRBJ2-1	TGTGCCAGCAGCCAAAACAGGGCCTCCTACAATGAGCAGTTCTTC	CASSQNRASYNEQFF